This T cell receptor beta chain comes out of a study of molecular identifiers for immune sequencing clone quantification. At the level of the study: Replicates involved a five-way split of RNA from about 19,000 or 110,000 naive CD8 cells, with sequencing of four.

Study results and caveats: Molecules of identical TCR sharing a barcode could underestimate highly expanded clone sizes. Clones carrying above 20 RNA copies accounted for over 98% of effector molecules, under 1% in naive cells.

TCRdb processed the PCR reads anew with MiXCR; each CDR3 protein has one entry. The sample includes some 11,000 distinct CDR3 sequences, about 16% of them seen just once. Naive CD8 T cells were sorted as CD8+CD4-CCR7+CD45RA+. The V and J ends lost 1 base and 3 bases respectively, with 11 bases between them. The CDR3 totals 15 residues. In germline, CDR1 is SGHVS, CDR2 FQNEAQ. This clonotype counts as medium-sized. Its antigen is currently unknown. This rearrangement joins TRBV7-8 to TRBJ2-3; TRBD2 might be the D (6 bases). This receptor was taken from a human donor in good health. Some libraries in this study had Jurkat cell RNA spiked in. The sample was naive CD8+ T cells from blood, with Jurkat cell RNA spiked in. As for subset: FACS-sorted CD8+CD4-CCR7+CD45RA+ naive T cells. The CDR3 DNA follows: TGTGCCAGCAGCTTAGAACTTGGAGGGACAGATACGCAGTATTTT. Protein sequence: CASSLELGGTDTQYF.